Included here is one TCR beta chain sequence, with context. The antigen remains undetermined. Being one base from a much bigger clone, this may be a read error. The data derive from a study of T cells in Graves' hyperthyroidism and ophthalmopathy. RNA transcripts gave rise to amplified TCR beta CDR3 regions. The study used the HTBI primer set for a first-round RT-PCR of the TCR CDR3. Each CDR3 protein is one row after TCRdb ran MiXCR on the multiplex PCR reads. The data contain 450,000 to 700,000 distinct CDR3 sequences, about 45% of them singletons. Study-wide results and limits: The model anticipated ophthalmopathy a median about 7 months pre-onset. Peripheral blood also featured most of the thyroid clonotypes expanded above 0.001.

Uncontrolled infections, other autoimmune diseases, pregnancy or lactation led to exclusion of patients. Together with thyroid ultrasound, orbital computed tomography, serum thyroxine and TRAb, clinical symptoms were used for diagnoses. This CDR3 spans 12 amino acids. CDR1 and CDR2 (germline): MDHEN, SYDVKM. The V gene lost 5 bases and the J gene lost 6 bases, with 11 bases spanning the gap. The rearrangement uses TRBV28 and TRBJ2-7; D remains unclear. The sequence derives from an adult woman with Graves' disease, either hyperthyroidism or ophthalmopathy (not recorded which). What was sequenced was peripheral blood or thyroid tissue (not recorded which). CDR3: CASSETWGEQYF. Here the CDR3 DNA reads TGTGCCAGCAGTGAGACTTGGGGCGAGCAGTACTTC.